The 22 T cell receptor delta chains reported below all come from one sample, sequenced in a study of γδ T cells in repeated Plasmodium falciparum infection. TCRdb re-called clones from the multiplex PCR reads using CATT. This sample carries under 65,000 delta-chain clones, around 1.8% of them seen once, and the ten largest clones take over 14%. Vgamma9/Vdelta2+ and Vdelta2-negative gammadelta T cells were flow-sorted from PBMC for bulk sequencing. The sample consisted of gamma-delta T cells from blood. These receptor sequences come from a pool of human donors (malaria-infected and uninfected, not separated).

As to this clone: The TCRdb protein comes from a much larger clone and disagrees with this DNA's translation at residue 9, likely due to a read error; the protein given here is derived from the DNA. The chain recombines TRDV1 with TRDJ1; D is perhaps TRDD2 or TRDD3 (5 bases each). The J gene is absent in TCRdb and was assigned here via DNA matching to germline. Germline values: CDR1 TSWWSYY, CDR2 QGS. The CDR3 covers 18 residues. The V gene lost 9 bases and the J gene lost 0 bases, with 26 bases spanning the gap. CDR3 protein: CALKKGGPLRPYTDKLIF. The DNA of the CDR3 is TGTGCTCTCAAAAAAGGGGGCCCCCTACGTCCGTACACCGATAAACTCATCTTT.

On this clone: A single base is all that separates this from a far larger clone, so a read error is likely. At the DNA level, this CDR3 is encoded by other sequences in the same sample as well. This CDR3 is CALGEIRSYRYWGIPYDKLIF. The CDR3 DNA is TGTGCTCTTGGGGAAATTAGGTCCTACCGGTACTGGGGGATCCCTTACGATAAACTCATCTTT. This chain uses TRDV1 with TRDJ1; 10 bases agree with TRDD3. No J gene is reported in TCRdb; it was inferred here by comparing the DNA with germline. Per germline, CDR1 TSWWSYY and CDR2 QGS. V gave up 2 bases and J gave up 4 bases; unmatched junction bases: 22. CDR3 size: 21 residues.

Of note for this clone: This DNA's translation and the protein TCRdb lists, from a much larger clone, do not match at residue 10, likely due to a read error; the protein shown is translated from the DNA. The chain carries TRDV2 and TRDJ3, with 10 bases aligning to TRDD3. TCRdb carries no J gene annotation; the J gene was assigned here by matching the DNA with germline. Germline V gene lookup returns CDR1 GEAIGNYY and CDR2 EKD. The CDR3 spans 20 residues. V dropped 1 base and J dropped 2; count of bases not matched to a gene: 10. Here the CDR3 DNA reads TGTGCCTGTGACACGACTGGGGGATTCTCGGGAGCCTGGGACACCCGACAGATGTTTTTC. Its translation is CACDTTGGFSGAWDTRQMFF.

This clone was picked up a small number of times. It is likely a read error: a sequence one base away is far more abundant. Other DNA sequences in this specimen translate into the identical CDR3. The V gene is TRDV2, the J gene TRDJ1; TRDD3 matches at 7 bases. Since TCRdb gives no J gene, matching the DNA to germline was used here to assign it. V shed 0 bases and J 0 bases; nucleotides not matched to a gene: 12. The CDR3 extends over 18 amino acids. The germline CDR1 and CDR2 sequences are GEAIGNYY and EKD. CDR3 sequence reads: CACDTLGLLGTHTDKLIF. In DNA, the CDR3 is TGTGCCTGTGACACCCTAGGTTTACTGGGGACGCACACCGATAAACTCATCTTT.

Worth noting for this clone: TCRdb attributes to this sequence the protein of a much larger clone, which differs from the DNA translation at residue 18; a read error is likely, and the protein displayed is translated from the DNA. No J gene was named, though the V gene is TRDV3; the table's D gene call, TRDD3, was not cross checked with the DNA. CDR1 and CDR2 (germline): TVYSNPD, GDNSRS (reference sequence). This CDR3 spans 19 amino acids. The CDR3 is CAGYITRPGGYMHTDKLTF. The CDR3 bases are TGTGCCGGTTACATAACTAGGCCTGGGGGATACATGCACACCGATAAACTCACCTTT.

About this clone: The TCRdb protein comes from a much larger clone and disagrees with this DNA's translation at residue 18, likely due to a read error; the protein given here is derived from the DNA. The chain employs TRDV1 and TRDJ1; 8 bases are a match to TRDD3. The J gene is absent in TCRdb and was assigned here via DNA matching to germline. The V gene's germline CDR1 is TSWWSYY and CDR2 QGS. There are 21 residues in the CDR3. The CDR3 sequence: CALGDGYRQGYGFYLTDELIF. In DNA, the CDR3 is TGTGCTCTTGGGGATGGTTATAGACAGGGATACGGTTTTTATTTGACCGATGAACTCATCTTT.

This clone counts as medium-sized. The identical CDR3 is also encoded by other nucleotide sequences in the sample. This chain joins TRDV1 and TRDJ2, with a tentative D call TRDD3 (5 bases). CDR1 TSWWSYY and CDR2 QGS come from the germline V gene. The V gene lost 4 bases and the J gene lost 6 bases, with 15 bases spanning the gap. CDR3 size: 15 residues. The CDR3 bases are TGTGCTCTTGGGGTCCCGCCCCGGATAGCAGCACAACTCTTCTTT. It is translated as CALGVPPRIAAQLFF.

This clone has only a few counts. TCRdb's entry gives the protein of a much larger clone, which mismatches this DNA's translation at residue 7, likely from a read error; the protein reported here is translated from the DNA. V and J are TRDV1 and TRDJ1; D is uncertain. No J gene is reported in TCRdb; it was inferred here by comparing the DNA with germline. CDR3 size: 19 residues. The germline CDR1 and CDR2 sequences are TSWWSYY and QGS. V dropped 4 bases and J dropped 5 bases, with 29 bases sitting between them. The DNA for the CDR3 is TGTGCTCTTGGGGTTACGGACTATCTCCTGGTATTACAACAAGATAAACTCATCTTT. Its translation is CALGVTDYLLVLQQDKLIF.

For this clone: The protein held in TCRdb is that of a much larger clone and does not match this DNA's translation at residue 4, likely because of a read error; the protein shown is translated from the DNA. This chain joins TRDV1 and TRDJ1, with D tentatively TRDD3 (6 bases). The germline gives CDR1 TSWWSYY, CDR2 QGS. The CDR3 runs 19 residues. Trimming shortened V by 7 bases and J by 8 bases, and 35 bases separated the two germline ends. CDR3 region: CALAELPRLGLLNYLKLIF. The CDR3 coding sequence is TGTGCTCTTGCGGAGCTGCCGAGGCTGGGGTTACTAAACTACCTGAAACTCATCTTT.

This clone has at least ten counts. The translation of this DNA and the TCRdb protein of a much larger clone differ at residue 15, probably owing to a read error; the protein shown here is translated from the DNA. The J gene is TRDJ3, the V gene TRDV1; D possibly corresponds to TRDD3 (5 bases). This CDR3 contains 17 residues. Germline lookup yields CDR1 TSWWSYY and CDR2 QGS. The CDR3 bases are TGTGCTCTTGGGGTAAACCACAGGCCCTGGGACACCCGACAGGTGTTTTTC. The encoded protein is CALGVNHRPWDTRQVFF.

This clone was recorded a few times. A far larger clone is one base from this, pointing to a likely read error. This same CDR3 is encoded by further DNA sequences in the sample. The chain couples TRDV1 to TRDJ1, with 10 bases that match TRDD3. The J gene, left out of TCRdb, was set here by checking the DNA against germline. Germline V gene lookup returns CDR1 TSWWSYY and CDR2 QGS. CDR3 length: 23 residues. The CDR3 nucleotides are TGTGCCCTTGCTCCCCCTTCCGCCCCTTGGGACTGGGGGATCCGCCTTAAGACCGATAAACTCATCTTT. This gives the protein CALAPPSAPWDWGIRLKTDKLIF.

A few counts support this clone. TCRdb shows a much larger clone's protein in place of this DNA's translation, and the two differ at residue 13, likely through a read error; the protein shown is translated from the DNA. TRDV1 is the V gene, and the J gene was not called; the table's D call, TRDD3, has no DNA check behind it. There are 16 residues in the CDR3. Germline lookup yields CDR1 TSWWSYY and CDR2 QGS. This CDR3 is CALGVRGISYTDEPIF. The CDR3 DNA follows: TGTGCTCTTGGGGTCCGGGGGATATCGTACACCGATGAACCCATCTTT.

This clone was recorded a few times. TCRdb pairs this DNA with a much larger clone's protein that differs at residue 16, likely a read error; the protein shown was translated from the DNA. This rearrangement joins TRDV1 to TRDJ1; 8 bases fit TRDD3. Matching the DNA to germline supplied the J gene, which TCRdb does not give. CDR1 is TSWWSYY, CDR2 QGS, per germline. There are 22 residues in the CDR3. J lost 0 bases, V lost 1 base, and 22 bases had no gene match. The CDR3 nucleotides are TGTGCTCTTGGGGAACGGAGGGAGACTGGGGGGTACCAAGGGTCGCACACCGATAAACTCATCTTT. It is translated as CALGERRETGGYQGSHTDKLIF.

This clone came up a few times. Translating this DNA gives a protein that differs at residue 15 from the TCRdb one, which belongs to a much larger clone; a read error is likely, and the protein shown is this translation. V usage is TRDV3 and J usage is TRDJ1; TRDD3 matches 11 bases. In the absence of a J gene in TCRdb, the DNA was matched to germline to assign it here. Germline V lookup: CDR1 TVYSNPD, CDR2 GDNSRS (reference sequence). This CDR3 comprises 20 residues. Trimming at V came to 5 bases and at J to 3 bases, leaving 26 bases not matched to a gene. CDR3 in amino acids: CALRWIRGVYWGIKADKLIF. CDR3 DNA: TGTGCCCTTCGCTGGATCAGGGGGGTTTACTGGGGGATAAAGGCCGATAAACTCATCTTT. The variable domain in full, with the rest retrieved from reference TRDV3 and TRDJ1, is CDKVTQSSPDQTVASGSEVVLLCTYDTVYSNPDLFWYRIRPDYSFQFVFYGDNSRSEGADFTQGRFSVKHILTQKAFHLVISPVRTEDSATYYCALRWIRGVYWGIKADKLIFGKGTRVTVEP.

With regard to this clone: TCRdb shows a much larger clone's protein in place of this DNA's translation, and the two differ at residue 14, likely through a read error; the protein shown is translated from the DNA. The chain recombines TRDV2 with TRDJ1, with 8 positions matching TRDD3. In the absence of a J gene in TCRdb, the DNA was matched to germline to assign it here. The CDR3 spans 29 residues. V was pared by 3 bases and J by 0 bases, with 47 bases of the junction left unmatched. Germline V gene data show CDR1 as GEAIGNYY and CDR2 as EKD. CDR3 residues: CACDPAFRPNGVESLLGADADLYTDKLIF. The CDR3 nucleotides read TGTGCCTGTGACCCTGCCTTCCGGCCCAATGGAGTAGAGTCCTTACTGGGGGCCGACGCTGACCTATACACCGATAAACTCATCTTT.

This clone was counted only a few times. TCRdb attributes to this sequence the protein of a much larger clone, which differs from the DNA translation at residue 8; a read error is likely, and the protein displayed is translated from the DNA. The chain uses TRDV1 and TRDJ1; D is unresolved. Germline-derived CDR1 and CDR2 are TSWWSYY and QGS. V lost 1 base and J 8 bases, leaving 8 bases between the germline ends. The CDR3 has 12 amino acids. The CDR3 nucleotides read TGTGCTCTTGGGGAACGGGGCAACAAACTCATCTTT. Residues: CALGERGNKLIF.

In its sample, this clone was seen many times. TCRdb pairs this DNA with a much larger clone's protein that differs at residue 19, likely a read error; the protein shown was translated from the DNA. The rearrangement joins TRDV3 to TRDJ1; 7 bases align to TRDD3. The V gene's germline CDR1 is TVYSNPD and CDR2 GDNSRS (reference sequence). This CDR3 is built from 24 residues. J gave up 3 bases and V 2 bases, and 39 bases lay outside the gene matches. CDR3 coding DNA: TGTGCCTTTCGGAAACCAAAATACGTTCATTATGGAGGATACGGTAGAACAAACGCCGATAAACTCATCTTT. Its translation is CAFRKPKYVHYGGYGRTNADKLIF.

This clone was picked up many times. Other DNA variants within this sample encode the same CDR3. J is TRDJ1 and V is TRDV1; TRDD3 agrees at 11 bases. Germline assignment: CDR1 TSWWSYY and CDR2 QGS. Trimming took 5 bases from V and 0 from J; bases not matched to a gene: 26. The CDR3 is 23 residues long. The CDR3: CALGKRAFHPYWGIFPYTDKLIF. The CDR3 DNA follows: TGTGCTCTTGGGAAGAGGGCCTTCCACCCTTACTGGGGGATATTTCCGTACACCGATAAACTCATCTTT.

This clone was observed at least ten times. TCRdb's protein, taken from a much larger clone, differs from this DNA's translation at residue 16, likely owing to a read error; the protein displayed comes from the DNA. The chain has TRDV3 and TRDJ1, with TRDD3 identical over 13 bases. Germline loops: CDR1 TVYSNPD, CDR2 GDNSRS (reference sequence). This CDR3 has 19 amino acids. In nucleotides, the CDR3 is TGTGCCTTTATTCCTACCCTCTACTGGGGGATACGCAGGCTCGATGAACTCATCTTT. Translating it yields CAFIPTLYWGIRRLDELIF.

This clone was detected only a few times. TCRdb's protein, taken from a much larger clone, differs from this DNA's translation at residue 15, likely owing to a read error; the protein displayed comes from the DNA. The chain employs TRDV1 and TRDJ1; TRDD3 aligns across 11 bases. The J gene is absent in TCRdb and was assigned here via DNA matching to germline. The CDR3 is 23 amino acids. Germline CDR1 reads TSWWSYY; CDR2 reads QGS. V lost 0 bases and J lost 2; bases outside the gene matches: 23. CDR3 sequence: CALGELLRLPWGILPQWTDKLIF. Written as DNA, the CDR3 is TGTGCTCTTGGGGAACTCCTACGTCTGCCCTGGGGGATACTTCCCCAATGGACCGATAAACTCATCTTT.

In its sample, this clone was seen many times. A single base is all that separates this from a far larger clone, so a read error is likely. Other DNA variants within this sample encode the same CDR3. The chain's CDR3 is CALGEAVYWGMADKLIF. The CDR3 DNA follows: TGTGCTCTTGGGGAAGCTGTGTACTGGGGGATGGCCGATAAGCTCATCTTT. The V and J genes are TRDV1 and TRDJ1; TRDD3 aligns across 10 bases. The CDR3 is made up of 17 amino acids. Germline values: CDR1 TSWWSYY, CDR2 QGS.

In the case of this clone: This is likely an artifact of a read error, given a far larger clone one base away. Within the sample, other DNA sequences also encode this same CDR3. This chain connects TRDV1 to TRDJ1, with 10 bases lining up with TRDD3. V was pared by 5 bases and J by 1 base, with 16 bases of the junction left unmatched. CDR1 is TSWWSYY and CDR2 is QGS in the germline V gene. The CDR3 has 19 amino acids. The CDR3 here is CALGIRGYWGIQPTDKLIF. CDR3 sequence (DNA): TGTGCTCTTGGGATAAGGGGCTATTGGGGGATACAACCCACCGATAAACTCATCTTT.